One and the same sample provided the 26 T cell receptor beta chains below, sequenced in a study of CD8 T cells in Susac syndrome. After extraction with the RNeasy kit, 0.5 to 1 ug of the RNA was reverse transcribed using random hexamers. MiXCR, applied by TCRdb to the immunoSEQ multiplex PCR reads, yields one record per CDR3 protein. The sample records roughly 86,000 distinct CDR3 sequences, 90% to 97% being singletons. The specimen was CD8+ T cells from PBMCs. The receptors stem from a human donor with Susac syndrome.

V usage is TRBV5-4 and J usage is TRBJ2-5; 9 nucleotides match TRBD1. The CDR3 loop spans 15 amino acids. Losses at the gene ends were 4 bases for V and 3 bases for J; bases not matched to a gene: 7. Germline-derived CDR1 and CDR2 are SGHNT and YYREEE (reference sequence). This CDR3 reads CASSPYRDREETQYF. The DNA for the CDR3 is TGTGCCAGCAGCCCTTACCGGGACAGGGAAGAGACCCAGTACTTC.

The rearrangement links TRBV7-2 to TRBJ1-2, with D possibly matching TRBD1 (6 bases). The V end was cut by 5 bases, the J end by 6 bases, with 16 bases between. The CDR3 has 14 residues. Germline CDR1 and CDR2: SGHTA and FQGNSA. The CDR3 here is CASSPPDRWDGYTF. The CDR3 DNA is TGTGCCAGCAGCCCACCTGACAGGTGGGATGGCTACACCTTC.

This sequence joins TRBV4-2 and TRBJ2-3; 7 positions match TRBD2. Germline CDR1 and CDR2: LGHNA and YNFKEQ. CDR3 length: 14 residues. The J segment lost 5 bases and the V segment lost 2 bases, leaving 4 bases of the junction unmatched. CDR3 sequence (DNA): TGTGCCAGCAGCCAATCCAGGGAGGGAGATACGCAGTATTTT. It specifies CASSQSREGDTQYF.

The sample holds one count of this clonotype. V is TRBV27 and J is TRBJ1-1; 8 nucleotides agree with TRBD1. This CDR3 has 16 residues. Unmatched junction bases numbered 12, after V lost 5 bases and J lost 4 bases. Germline CDR1 is MNHEY and CDR2 is SMNVEV (reference sequence). Written as DNA, the CDR3 is TGTGCCAGCAGTCCCCTGGACAGGGTCCGAACCACTGAAGCTTTCTTT. Translation gives CASSPLDRVRTTEAFF.

The rearrangement links TRBV15 to TRBJ2-7; 7 nucleotides match TRBD1. V dropped 1 base and J dropped 5; count of bases not matched to a gene: 11. The germline V gene has CDR1 LNHNV and CDR2 YYDKDF (reference sequence). The CDR3 runs 16 residues. The CDR3 protein is CATSRVPGQSTNEQYF. The CDR3 DNA reads TGTGCCACCAGCAGAGTCCCGGGACAGAGCACCAACGAGCAGTACTTC.

This chain uses TRBV18 with TRBJ1-6; no clear D. This CDR3 is 14 amino acids long. CDR1 KGHSH and CDR2 LQKENI come from the germline V gene. Trimming removed 0 bases at V and 7 bases at J, with 7 bases between. CDR3 protein: CASSPPEPNSPLHF. The CDR3 bases are TGTGCCAGCTCACCACCGGAACCAAATTCACCCCTCCACTTT.

The chain carries TRBV6-5 and TRBJ1-1; tentative D call: TRBD1 (5 bases). This CDR3 contains 15 residues. V lost 6 bases and J lost 3, with 17 bases in between. Germline lookup yields CDR1 MNHEY and CDR2 SVGAGI. CDR3 region: CASSPHGKGHTEAFF. CDR3 nucleotides: TGTGCCAGCAGCCCGCACGGTAAGGGGCACACTGAAGCTTTCTTT.

V and J are TRBV7-3 and TRBJ2-3; D uncertain. The CDR3 extends over 14 amino acids. The germline CDR1 and CDR2 sequences are SGHTA and FQGTGA. V was trimmed by 2 bases and J by 0 bases, leaving 6 bases between them. The CDR3, as DNA: TGTGCCAGCAGCTTATCGGCTAGCACAGATACGCAGTATTTT. Residues: CASSLSASTDTQYF.

This sequence joins TRBV5-4 and TRBJ2-3; 8 bases line up with TRBD2. The V segment lost 4 bases and the J segment 5 bases; nucleotides outside the gene matches: 12. Germline values: CDR1 SGHNT, CDR2 YYREEE (reference sequence). The CDR3 length is 16 residues. The CDR3 region has the DNA TGTGCCAGCAGCCTTGGGGGTGACGGGGGGGGAGATACGCAGTATTTT. Its protein is CASSLGGDGGGDTQYF.

The rearrangement uses TRBV7-9 and TRBJ2-7, with D perhaps matching TRBD1 (6 bases). This CDR3 is 14 amino acids long. V shed 0 bases and J shed 4 bases, with 10 bases lying between them. Germline V gives CDR1 SEHNR, CDR2 FQNEAQ (reference sequence). As DNA, the CDR3 is TGTGCCAGCAGCTTAGCAGGACAGCTATACGAGCAGTACTTC. Its translation is CASSLAGQLYEQYF.

J is TRBJ2-5 and V is TRBV19; weak D call: TRBD2 (5 bases). Deletions cut 4 bases from V and 5 bases from J, with 17 bases between. This CDR3 is built from 15 residues. Looked up from germline, CDR1 is LNHDA and CDR2 is SQIVND (reference sequence). CDR3 coding DNA: TGTGCCAGTAGTAGATCCTTAGCGTACGTGGAGACCCAGTACTTC. Translating it yields CASSRSLAYVETQYF.

The V call is TRBV30, the J call TRBJ1-2; maybe TRBD1 (5 bases). Per the germline V gene, CDR1 is GTSNPN and CDR2 is SVGIG (reference sequence). The CDR3 sequence is 16 residues long. Trimming removed 5 bases from V and 7 bases from J, with 26 bases in between. CDR3: CAWGTGDPPLWGGYTF. The CDR3 DNA reads TGTGCCTGGGGGACCGGGGATCCACCTCTTTGGGGTGGCTACACCTTC.

V gene TRBV15 combines with J gene TRBJ1-3; D is unclear. With 0 bases removed from V and 0 bases from J, the gap between germline ends came to 6 bases. The CDR3 covers 15 residues. Germline values: CDR1 LNHNV, CDR2 YYDKDF (reference sequence). This chain's CDR3 is CATSRDRSSGNTIYF. CDR3 DNA sequence: TGTGCCACCAGCAGAGACAGGAGCTCTGGAAACACCATATATTTT. The full variable domain, its missing parts supplied by reference TRBV15 and TRBJ1-3, is DAMVIQNPRYQVTQFGKPVTLSCSQTLNHNVMYWYQQKSSQAPKLLFHYYDKDFNNEADTPDNFQSRRPNTSFCFLDIRSPGLGDTAMYLCATSRDRSSGNTIYFGEGSWLTVV.

This CDR3 is CAILRDNEQFF. CDR3 DNA sequence: TGTGCCATCCTCAGGGACAATGAGCAGTTCTTC. The V and J genes are TRBV10-3 and TRBJ2-1; maybe TRBD1 (5 bases). Germline V gives CDR1 ENHRY, CDR2 SYGVKD. The CDR3 consists of 11 residues. With 8 bases removed from V and 5 bases from J, the gap between germline ends came to 7 bases.

This clonotype was recorded once. The V call is TRBV9, the J call TRBJ1-1; no reliable D call. Germline V lookup: CDR1 SGDLS, CDR2 YYNGEE. The V gene lost 0 bases and the J gene lost 4 bases, with 1 base spanning the gap. The length of the CDR3 is 11 residues. CDR3 nucleotides: TGTGCCAGCAGCGTAGTCACTGAAGCTTTCTTT. Protein sequence: CASSVVTEAFF.

The J gene is TRBJ1-2, the V gene TRBV11-1; TRBD1 is a possible D gene (5 bases). The CDR3 runs to 16 residues. CDR1 and CDR2 from the germline V gene are SGHAT and FQDESV (reference sequence). Trimming took off 8 bases at V and 5 bases at J, with 24 bases between the two ends. For the CDR3, the DNA is TGTGCCAGCGGACCGTATACCGGGACGCCTCCTTATGGCTACACCTTC. As protein: CASGPYTGTPPYGYTF. Combining the CDR3 with reference TRBV11-1 and TRBJ1-2 gives the whole variable domain EAEVAQSPRYKITEKSQAVAFWCDPISGHATLYWYRQILGQGPELLVQFQDESVVDDSQLPKDRFSAERLKGVDSTLKIQPAELGDSAMYLCASGPYTGTPPYGYTFGSGTRLTVV.

The chain combines TRBV29-1 with TRBJ2-7; 14 positions match TRBD2. The J segment lost 5 bases and the V segment lost 6 bases, leaving 6 bases of the junction unmatched. Germline CDR1 SQVTM, CDR2 ANQGSEA. CDR3 length: 14 residues. Here the CDR3 reads CSVDTGLAGDEQYF. DNA for the CDR3: TGCAGCGTCGACACGGGACTAGCGGGAGACGAGCAGTACTTC.

The CDR3 DNA follows: TGTGCCAGTAGAAAGTCCGCCGGGGAGCTGTTTTTT. Encoded protein: CASRKSAGELFF. The genes are TRBV19 and TRBJ2-2, with D unclear. Trimming stripped 6 bases from V and 6 bases from J, with 8 bases between. The CDR3 has 12 amino acids. The germline CDR1 and CDR2 sequences are LNHDA and SQIVND (reference sequence).

The chain uses TRBV6-2 or TRBV6-3 and TRBJ2-2; TRBD1 aligns across 8 bases. Germline V CDR1 and CDR2: MNHEY, SVGEGT. V lost 8 bases, J lost 1 base, and 6 bases stayed unmatched. This CDR3 spans 15 amino acids. The CDR3 DNA reads as TGTGCCAGCGACCGGGGACAGGTGAACACCGGGGAGCTGTTTTTT. Residues: CASDRGQVNTGELFF.

J is TRBJ1-1 and V is TRBV9; no firm D call. Germline V gene sequence: CDR1 SGDLS, CDR2 YYNGEE. CDR3 size: 14 residues. The V end was cut by 3 bases, the J end by 3 bases, with 12 bases between. DNA of the CDR3: TGTGCCAGCAGCGCGCATCCTCGGGACACTGAAGCTTTCTTT. Translation: CASSAHPRDTEAFF.

This chain links TRBV29-1 with TRBJ1-2, with 7 bases matching TRBD1. CDR1 SQVTM and CDR2 ANQGSEA come from the germline V gene. This CDR3 comprises 15 residues. V was pared by 8 bases and J by 5 bases, with 17 bases of the junction left unmatched. The CDR3 sequence: CSSQPSAGTAYGYTF. CDR3 in DNA: TGCAGCTCTCAACCCTCCGCAGGGACAGCTTATGGCTACACCTTC.

The rearrangement joins TRBV5-6 to TRBJ2-7; a weak D match, TRBD1 (6 bases). In germline, CDR1 is SGHDT, CDR2 YYEEEE. The CDR3 contains 15 residues. V was trimmed by 2 bases and J by 2 bases, leaving 14 bases between them. The CDR3 DNA is TGTGCCAGCAGCTTTGGAGACAGGTTCACCTACGAGCAGTACTTC. Protein product: CASSFGDRFTYEQYF.

The rearrangement links TRBV6-2 or TRBV6-3 to TRBJ2-7; D remains unclear. The CDR3 extends over 14 amino acids. Per the germline V gene, CDR1 is MNHEY and CDR2 is SVGEGT. The ends were cut back, 0 bases at V and 2 bases at J, with 8 bases in the middle. The CDR3 DNA is TGTGCCAGCAGTTACTCGGGGATCGCCTACGAGCAGTACTTC. Protein product: CASSYSGIAYEQYF.

The chain joins TRBV28 to TRBJ1-4, with D hard to call. This CDR3 region has 12 residues. The V and J ends lost 8 bases and 8 bases respectively, with 12 bases between them. Germline values: CDR1 MDHEN, CDR2 SYDVKM. The CDR3 loop is CASLAKAEKLFF. The CDR3 DNA follows: TGTGCCAGCCTCGCGAAGGCCGAAAAACTGTTTTTT.

V gene TRBV12-3 or TRBV12-4 combines with J gene TRBJ2-3; 7 positions agree with TRBD1. With 5 bases clipped from V and 4 bases from J, the junction kept 6 bases outside the gene matches. This CDR3 contains 14 residues. In DNA, the CDR3 is TGTGCCAGCAGTACCAGACAGGGCCCAGATACGCAGTATTTT. Its translation: CASSTRQGPDTQYF.

The chain has TRBV7-2 and TRBJ2-3, with TRBD2 matching over 11 bases. In germline, CDR1 is SGHTA, CDR2 FQGNSA. V lost 1 base, J lost 0 bases, and 3 bases stayed unmatched. CDR3 length: 17 amino acids. The CDR3 nucleotides read TGTGCCAGCAGCTTAGAGGCTAGCGGGGGGAGCACAGATACGCAGTATTTT. It is translated as CASSLEASGGSTDTQYF. Full variable domain (missing parts from reference TRBV7-2 and TRBJ2-3): GAGVSQSPSNKVTEKGKDVELRCDPISGHTALYWYRQSLGQGLEFLIYFQGNSAPDKSGLPSDRFSAERTGGSVSTLTIQRTQQEDSAVYLCASSLEASGGSTDTQYFGPGTRLTVL.